A selection of T cell receptor beta chains follows, all from one sample in a study of blood T cells in healthy people across ages. TCRdb reanalysed the 5' RACE reads using MiXCR and keeps one entry per CDR3 protein. Among some 860,000 distinct CDR3 sequences listed, roughly three fifths were seen once. The sequencing sample was made of blood. The receptors were gathered from a man in his forties in good health. Each CDR3 is given with its conserved first and last residue. D genes are given only for firm matches. Rows may omit the clone size; those that give it use once, few, many or a size class.

clone_size	v_call	d_call	j_call	cdr3_nt	cdr3_aa
many	TRBV29-1	TRBD2	TRBJ2-3	TGCAGCGTCGACCGCGGGAGTTCGGATACGCAGTATTTT	CSVDRGSSDTQYF
once	TRBV12-3/TRBV12-4	TRBD2	TRBJ2-7	TGTGCCAGCAGGATAGCGGGAGGGTACAATGAGCAGTACTTC	CASRIAGGYNEQYF
-	TRBV30	-	TRBJ1-2	TGTGCCTGGAGTAGGACAGATTTCTATGGCTACACCTTC	CAWSRTDFYGYTF
-	TRBV3-1	-	TRBJ2-3	TGTGCCAGCAGCCAAACGGGAGCCGCAGATACGCAGTATTTT	CASSQTGAADTQYF
-	TRBV7-9	-	TRBJ2-1	TGTGCCAGCAGCTCAGGGGACCAGTTCTTC	CASSSGDQFF
-	TRBV6-1	-	TRBJ1-2	TGTGCCAGCAGTGAACAGGGTTGGAGTGGCTACACCTTC	CASSEQGWSGYTF
-	TRBV20-1	-	TRBJ1-2	TGCAGTGCTCTACAGGGCTCCTATGGCTACACCTTC	CSALQGSYGYTF
-	TRBV6-7	-	TRBJ1-4	TGTGCCAGCAGTTACTCTCCTCCCGGCGGAAAACTGTTTTTT	CASSYSPPGGKLFF
-	TRBV2	TRBD1	TRBJ2-2	TGTGCCAGCAGTGACGGGGCTCCGGGACAGGGTCGGGCCGGGGAGCTGTTTTTT	CASSDGAPGQGRAGELFF
-	TRBV25-1	-	TRBJ1-2	TGTGCCAGCAGTGGTGAGCCGAATGGCTACACCTTC	CASSGEPNGYTF
few	TRBV3-1	-	TRBJ2-1	TGTGCCAGCAGCCAACCGGACCGAAATGAGCAGTTCTTC	CASSQPDRNEQFF
-	TRBV7-2	TRBD2	TRBJ2-3	TGTGCCAGCAGCTTAGTCGGGGGGGGTTTAGATACGCAGTATTTT	CASSLVGGGLDTQYF
-	TRBV20-1	TRBD2	TRBJ2-3	TGCAGTGCTAGAGAAACTAGCGGGGGGGTTAATACGCAGTATTTT	CSARETSGGVNTQYF
-	TRBV4-2	TRBD2	TRBJ2-3	TGTGCCAGCAGCCAGACGACTAGCGGGACTAGCACAGATACGCAGTATTTT	CASSQTTSGTSTDTQYF
-	TRBV27	TRBD2	TRBJ2-7	TGTGCCAGCAGTTCTAACACATATGGGACTAGCGGGAGCATTGGCAATGAGCAGTACTTC	CASSSNTYGTSGSIGNEQYF
-	TRBV7-9	TRBD2	TRBJ2-7	TGTGCCAGCAGCTTAATTGGGGGGCGGGCTAGCGGGAGCTACGAGCAGTACTTC	CASSLIGGRASGSYEQYF
few	TRBV7-8	-	TRBJ2-5	TGTGCCAGCAGCTTAGGGATAACGGAGACCCAGTACTTC	CASSLGITETQYF